This entry lists 24 T cell receptor beta chains sequenced from one sample in a study of shared clonotypes between healthy human individuals. Libraries were prepared by immunoSEQ multiplex PCR; TCRdb keeps only in-frame clonotypes and omits some of them. The sample shows millions of clones, around 90% of them seen only once. Sequenced: naive CD4+ T cells sorted from blood. Documented subset: CD45RA+ positively selected. All receptors derive from a man aged 18 to 35 in good health.

A note on this clone: Other DNA sequences in the same sample also yield this CDR3. The chain uses TRBV2 and TRBJ1-5; D ambiguous. The CDR3 sequence is 13 residues long. Germline CDR1 and CDR2: SNHLY and FYNNEI. V gave up 2 bases and J gave up 4 bases, with 6 bases separating them. The CDR3 spells CASSEQENQPQHF. The DNA of the CDR3 is TGTGCCAGCAGTGAACAGGAAAATCAGCCCCAGCATTTT.

This chain links TRBV19 with TRBJ1-1; D possibly corresponds to TRBD1 (5 bases). The CDR3 runs to 12 residues. Germline V gives CDR1 LNHDA, CDR2 SQIVND (reference sequence). Trimming removed 7 bases from V and 6 bases from J, with 12 bases in between. Here the CDR3 reads CASTKWGAEAFF. The CDR3 coding sequence is TGTGCCAGTACCAAATGGGGCGCTGAAGCTTTCTTT. Combining the CDR3 with reference TRBV19 and TRBJ1-1 gives the whole variable domain DGGITQSPKYLFRKEGQNVTLSCEQNLNHDAMYWYRQDPGQGLRLIYYSQIVNDFQKGDIAEGYSVSREKKESFPLTVTSAQKNPTAFYLCASTKWGAEAFFGQGTRLTVV.

This clone has just a few counts. This sequence joins TRBV29-1 and TRBJ1-1; perhaps TRBD1 as D (6 bases). The V end was cut by 4 bases, the J end by 1 base, with 13 bases between. The length of the CDR3 is 14 residues. Per germline, CDR1 SQVTM and CDR2 ANQGSEA. CDR3 DNA: TGCAGCGTTGCCGTGGGGGGCCCGAACACTGAAGCTTTCTTT. The encoded protein is CSVAVGGPNTEAFF.

This chain links TRBV9 with TRBJ2-5, with 12 bases that match TRBD2. CDR1 and CDR2 (germline): SGDLS, YYNGEE. V dropped 4 bases and J dropped 2; count of bases not matched to a gene: 6. CDR3 length equals 16 residues. The CDR3 loop reads CASSPGLAGRQETQYF. The CDR3 DNA sequence: TGTGCCAGCAGCCCTGGACTAGCGGGACGACAAGAGACCCAGTACTTC.

V gene TRBV30 combines with J gene TRBJ1-5; maybe TRBD1 (6 bases). Per the germline V gene, CDR1 is GTSNPN and CDR2 is SVGIG (reference sequence). The V end was cut by 1 base, the J end by 4 bases, with 14 bases between. CDR3 length equals 15 residues. CDR3 nucleotide sequence: TGTGCCTGGAGTGGACCTCGACAGGTAAATCAGCCCCAGCATTTT. Its translation: CAWSGPRQVNQPQHF.

The chain couples TRBV7-2 to TRBJ1-5; D remains unclear. V lost 7 bases to trimming and J lost 4 bases, with 14 bases between them. Per the germline V gene, CDR1 is SGHTA and CDR2 is FQGNSA. The CDR3 loop spans 14 amino acids. The CDR3 DNA reads as TGTGCCAGCACCGGTCATGGGCCGAATCAGCCCCAGCATTTT. This sequence encodes CASTGHGPNQPQHF. Variable domain in full (rest from reference TRBV7-2 and TRBJ1-5): GAGVSQSPSNKVTEKGKDVELRCDPISGHTALYWYRQSLGQGLEFLIYFQGNSAPDKSGLPSDRFSAERTGGSVSTLTIQRTQQEDSAVYLCASTGHGPNQPQHFGDGTRLSIL.

The CDR3 is CASSFQGAGELFF. The DNA of the CDR3 is TGTGCCAGCAGCTTCCAGGGGGCCGGGGAGCTGTTTTTT. This sequence joins TRBV11-3 and TRBJ2-2; 7 positions agree with TRBD1. Germline V gene sequence: CDR1 SGHNT, CDR2 YENEEA. The ends lost 3 bases at V and 6 bases at J; junction bases unmatched: 1. This CDR3 is 13 amino acids long.

V is TRBV20-1 and J is TRBJ1-2; D call uncertain. This CDR3 is built from 11 residues. Germline CDR1 is DFQATT and CDR2 is SNEGSKA (reference sequence). The CDR3 reads CSAPGDYGYTF. The DNA for the CDR3 is TGCAGCGCTCCAGGTGACTATGGCTACACCTTC.

The chain is built from TRBV6-5 and TRBJ1-1; possible D gene TRBD1, 5 bases. Germline CDR1 is MNHEY and CDR2 is SVGAGI. Trimming removed 6 bases from V and 0 bases from J, with 11 bases in between. The CDR3 is made up of 14 amino acids. As DNA, the CDR3 is TGTGCCAGCAGGAGGGGAACTATGAACACTGAAGCTTTCTTT. It specifies CASRRGTMNTEAFF.

This chain links TRBV10-3 with TRBJ1-6, with 7 positions matching TRBD1. Germline CDR1 and CDR2: ENHRY and SYGVKD. This CDR3 contains 16 residues. With V trimmed by 10 bases and J by 0 bases, 9 bases remained unmatched. The CDR3 nucleotides are TGTGCCACCACGAACAGGGGTAGCTCCTATAATTCACCCCTCCACTTT. This translates into CATTNRGSSYNSPLHF.

The genes are TRBV9 and TRBJ1-2, with D unclear. With 2 bases removed from V and 8 bases from J, the gap between germline ends came to 22 bases. The CDR3 is 16 residues long. Looked up from germline, CDR1 is SGDLS and CDR2 is YYNGEE. CDR3 in amino acids: CASSVYSSGNYAGYTF. CDR3 nucleotide sequence: TGTGCCAGCAGCGTTTACTCCAGCGGAAACTATGCCGGCTACACCTTC.

The chain couples TRBV30 to TRBJ1-5, with D possibly TRBD1 on 6 matching bases. This CDR3 comprises 14 residues. CDR1 is GTSNPN and CDR2 is SVGIG in the germline V gene (reference sequence). Trimming shortened V by 1 base and J by 5 bases, and 12 bases separated the two germline ends. The CDR3 here is CAWSDGTLDQPQHF. CDR3 DNA sequence: TGTGCCTGGAGTGACGGGACACTCGATCAGCCCCAGCATTTT.

The chain uses TRBV7-9 and TRBJ2-5; 7 nucleotides match TRBD2. The CDR3 is 15 amino acids. Trimming at V came to 0 bases and at J to 2 bases, leaving 3 bases not matched to a gene. CDR1 and CDR2 (germline): SEHNR, FQNEAQ (reference sequence). The CDR3: CASSLASGLQETQYF. Written as DNA, the CDR3 is TGTGCCAGCAGCTTAGCTAGCGGGCTGCAAGAGACCCAGTACTTC.

This rearrangement joins TRBV5-1 to TRBJ2-1, with D uncertain. This CDR3 comprises 13 residues. V was trimmed by 0 bases and J by 7 bases, leaving 8 bases between them. Germline V lookup: CDR1 SGHRS, CDR2 YFSETQ. The CDR3, as DNA: TGCGCCAGCAGCTTGGCCGCCTTTAATGAGCAGTTCTTC. Amino acid sequence: CASSLAAFNEQFF.

The chain couples TRBV5-1 to TRBJ2-1; D could derive from TRBD1 or TRBD2 (6 bases each). CDR1 and CDR2 (germline): SGHRS, YFSETQ. The length of the CDR3 is 15 residues. Trimming left V 2 bases short and J 4 bases short, with 13 bases between. Here the CDR3 reads CASSFQTGAYNEQFF. CDR3 sequence (DNA): TGCGCCAGCAGCTTTCAGACGGGGGCATACAATGAGCAGTTCTTC.

Comment on this clone: At one end, the junction sequence differs from germline, possibly due to a read error. V usage is TRBV18 and J usage is TRBJ2-2; D call uncertain. There are 13 residues in the CDR3. Germline-derived CDR1 and CDR2 are KGHSH and LQKENI. The CDR3 nucleotides are TGTGCCAGCTCAGAGCAGAACGCCGGGGAGCTGTTTTTT. It encodes CASSEQNAGELFF.

V is TRBV4-1 and J is TRBJ1-3, with 7 positions matching TRBD1. With 0 bases clipped from V and 0 bases from J, the junction kept 8 bases outside the gene matches. The CDR3 covers 18 residues. Per germline, CDR1 MGHRA and CDR2 YSYEKL. As DNA, the CDR3 is TGCGCCAGCAGCCAAGATGGGACAGTAACCCCCTCTGGAAACACCATATATTTT. The encoded protein is CASSQDGTVTPSGNTIYF.

The chain couples TRBV15 to TRBJ1-1; no reliable D call. V was cut by 1 base and J by 2 bases, with 11 bases left in between. The CDR3 totals 15 residues. Germline V lookup: CDR1 LNHNV, CDR2 YYDKDF (reference sequence). CDR3 DNA sequence: TGTGCCACCAGCAGAGGGCGGGGAGTAAACACTGAAGCTTTCTTT. It yields the protein CATSRGRGVNTEAFF.

The rearrangement joins TRBV10-3 to TRBJ2-4; D gene uncertain. This CDR3 contains 14 residues. Trimming left V 1 base short and J 3 bases short, with 7 bases between. Germline values: CDR1 ENHRY, CDR2 SYGVKD. This CDR3 reads CAISELGNKNIQYF. Here the CDR3 DNA reads TGTGCCATCAGTGAGTTGGGTAACAAAAACATTCAGTACTTC.

V gene TRBV6-6 combines with J gene TRBJ2-7; no clear D. This CDR3 is 14 amino acids long. V was pared by 0 bases and J by 0 bases, with 6 bases between. The germline gives CDR1 MNHNY, CDR2 SVGAGI (reference sequence). Written as DNA, the CDR3 is TGTGCCAGCAGTTACTCAAGCTTCTCCTACGAGCAGTACTTC. It encodes CASSYSSFSYEQYF.

The V and J genes are TRBV10-3 and TRBJ2-2; no reliable D call. The V end was cut by 4 bases, the J end by 6 bases, with 12 bases between. Germline CDR1 reads ENHRY; CDR2 reads SYGVKD. The CDR3 loop spans 14 amino acids. The CDR3 nucleotides are TGTGCCATCAGTGTAGGTGGGGTCGCCGGGGAGCTGTTTTTT. Translation: CAISVGGVAGELFF.

V is TRBV27 and J is TRBJ2-6; no clear D. CDR1 and CDR2 from the germline V gene are MNHEY and SMNVEV (reference sequence). The CDR3 length is 13 residues. CDR3 sequence (DNA): TGTGCGTCGGAATCTTGGGGGGCCAACGTCCTGACTTTC. Its protein product is CASESWGANVLTF.

The chain employs TRBV7-9 and TRBJ2-1; 8 bases align to TRBD1. After removal of 5 bases from V and 2 bases from J, the junction contained 5 bases not matched to a gene. This CDR3 has 15 residues. The germline V gene encodes CDR1 SEHNR and CDR2 FQNEAQ (reference sequence). DNA of the CDR3: TGTGCCAGCAGCGTCGACAGGGGAGCCTACAATGAGCAGTTCTTC. Translating it yields CASSVDRGAYNEQFF. Full variable domain (rest looked up from reference TRBV7-9 and TRBJ2-1): DTGVSQNPRHKITKRGQNVTFRCDPISEHNRLYWYRQTLGQGPEFLTYFQNEAQLEKSRLLSDRFSAERPKGSFSTLEIQRTEQGDSAMYLCASSVDRGAYNEQFFGPGTRLTVL.

The chain uses TRBV6-6 and TRBJ1-4, with 7 positions matching TRBD1. The CDR3 runs to 16 residues. Germline CDR1 is MNHNY and CDR2 is SVGAGI (reference sequence). Trimming cost V 2 bases and J 7 bases; bases outside gene matches: 10. CDR3 protein: CASSYPRQGGTEKLFF. CDR3 coding DNA: TGTGCCAGCAGTTACCCCAGACAGGGAGGTACTGAAAAACTGTTTTTT.